The following is a TCR beta chain sequence with its context. No antigen is known for it. This sample stems from a study of T cell responses to AZD1222 COVID-19 vaccine. Whole-study findings and limits: Elevations in Spike-specific TCR breadth and depth followed administration of two AZD1222 doses. Seropositive status at baseline applied to only five to seven AZD1222 recipients. Spike-wide vaccine-associated CD4 TCRs dominated at 160-218 and 743-854. Mostly white British, mostly female donors; authors suggested clonal diversity may be underestimated.

Using immunoSEQ multiplex PCR, the repertoire was profiled, and TCRdb retains in-frame clones only, with some absent. The sample totals around 150,000 clones. Germline CDR1 reads SGHRS; CDR2 reads YFSETQ. The CDR3 spans 15 residues. The V end was cut by 7 bases, the J end by 2 bases, with 18 bases between. The rearrangement uses TRBV5-1 and TRBJ1-2; D gene unclear. The clonotype was recovered from an adult in good health. Sequencing input: peripheral blood. The CDR3 DNA reads TGCGCCAGCTCGAGGTGGGCAGGCGACAACTATGGCTACACCTTC. It translates to CASSRWAGDNYGYTF.